This is a list of T cell receptor beta chains from one sample in a study of cytomegalovirus exposure and HLA in healthy donors. Some clones are missing from TCRdb's copy, which holds only in-frame ones; the method was immunoSEQ multiplex PCR. Of roughly 150,000 clones listed, just under 85% were seen once; the top ten hold approximately 30%. The sequenced sample consisted of PBMCs. Receptors originate from a man aged 30-40 years in good health and CMV-seropositive. Each CDR3 is given with its conserved first and last residue. Not all rows give a size; the values are once, few, many and, for expanded clones, a class.

clone_size: .; cdr3_length: 15; j_call: TRBJ1-2; v_call: TRBV9; cdr3_aa: CASSQRPGSNYGYTF
clone_size: .; cdr3_length: 15; j_call: TRBJ1-1; v_call: TRBV7-2; cdr3_aa: CASSLAQTGNTEAFF
clone_size: .; cdr3_length: 15; j_call: TRBJ2-2; v_call: TRBV11-2; cdr3_aa: CASTPVPRNPGELFF
clone_size: .; cdr3_length: 16; j_call: TRBJ2-7; v_call: TRBV6-4; cdr3_aa: CASSAGKTLGFYEQYF
clone_size: .; cdr3_length: 13; j_call: TRBJ1-1; v_call: TRBV18; cdr3_aa: CASSPNRGPEAFF
clone_size: .; cdr3_length: 14; j_call: TRBJ2-2; v_call: TRBV30; cdr3_aa: CASHRGQGTGELFF
clone_size: .; cdr3_length: 15; j_call: TRBJ2-1; v_call: TRBV5-4; cdr3_aa: CASSGGTSGINEQFF
clone_size: .; cdr3_length: 15; j_call: TRBJ2-5; v_call: TRBV11-2; cdr3_aa: CASSLASRGRETQYF
clone_size: .; cdr3_length: 15; j_call: TRBJ2-7; v_call: TRBV27; cdr3_aa: CASSLFPGQTYEQYF
clone_size: .; cdr3_length: 18; j_call: TRBJ2-7; v_call: TRBV7-6; cdr3_aa: CASSSGWGKSTREGEQYF
clone_size: .; cdr3_length: 15; j_call: TRBJ2-5; v_call: TRBV27; cdr3_aa: CASAYGRGGQETQYF
clone_size: .; cdr3_length: 12; j_call: TRBJ2-3; v_call: TRBV5-1; cdr3_aa: CASSFVADTQYF
clone_size: .; cdr3_length: 15; j_call: TRBJ2-1; v_call: TRBV7-8; cdr3_aa: CASSLAGGSFREQFF
clone_size: .; cdr3_length: 11; j_call: TRBJ2-1; v_call: TRBV2; cdr3_aa: CASGGDNEQFF
clone_size: .; cdr3_length: 14; j_call: TRBJ2-7; v_call: TRBV7-2; cdr3_aa: CASSSRVEIPEQYF
clone_size: .; cdr3_length: 14; j_call: TRBJ2-2; v_call: TRBV6-1; cdr3_aa: CASSDLDTTGELFF
clone_size: .; cdr3_length: 19; j_call: TRBJ2-2; v_call: TRBV14; cdr3_aa: CASSHFDGLAGISTGELFF
clone_size: .; cdr3_length: 15; j_call: TRBJ2-5; v_call: TRBV28; cdr3_aa: CASRKTGGLTETQYF
clone_size: .; cdr3_length: 17; j_call: TRBJ2-5; v_call: TRBV5-4; cdr3_aa: CASSWPGLAGNQETQYF
clone_size: .; cdr3_length: 17; j_call: TRBJ2-1; v_call: TRBV30; cdr3_aa: CAWSGLAGGHPYNEQFF
clone_size: .; cdr3_length: 13; j_call: TRBJ1-2; v_call: TRBV18; cdr3_aa: CASARQGWDGYTF
clone_size: .; cdr3_length: 14; j_call: TRBJ1-2; v_call: TRBV9; cdr3_aa: CASSRRGENYGYTF
clone_size: few; cdr3_length: 12; j_call: TRBJ1-2; v_call: TRBV4-2; cdr3_aa: CASSHGNYGYTF
clone_size: few; cdr3_length: 14; j_call: TRBJ1-2; v_call: TRBV29-1; cdr3_aa: CSVEDEGSNYGYTF
clone_size: .; cdr3_length: 14; j_call: TRBJ1-2; v_call: TRBV6-1; cdr3_aa: CASSEARANYGYTF
clone_size: .; cdr3_length: 15; j_call: TRBJ2-7; v_call: TRBV4-1; cdr3_aa: CASSPIQGALYEQYF
clone_size: .; cdr3_length: 14; j_call: TRBJ2-6; v_call: TRBV4-3; cdr3_aa: CASSQEAGANVLTF
clone_size: .; cdr3_length: 17; j_call: TRBJ2-2; v_call: TRBV5-1; cdr3_aa: CASSMGLAGEYTGELFF
clone_size: .; cdr3_length: 15; j_call: TRBJ1-4; v_call: TRBV5-8; cdr3_aa: CASSFRTGTNEKLFF